Included here is one T cell receptor beta chain sequence, with context. Antigen specificity is unknown. Generated by immunoSEQ multiplex PCR, the TCRdb table keeps only in-frame clones and is missing some. This table holds 34,000 or so clones, 85% to 95% found once. The CDR3 is made up of 14 amino acids. Germline CDR1 MDHEN, CDR2 SYDVKM. Unmatched junction bases numbered 8, after V lost 6 bases and J lost 4 bases. This sample is drawn from a study of T cells in localized non-small cell lung cancer. Study-level points and caveats: Uninvolved adjacent lung showed higher T cell clonality than tumor. Multi-region tumor sequencing was not done, so intratumor heterogeneity could not be excluded. Elevated circulating T cell density in blood was associated with longer overall survival.

The sequence was obtained from a female donor over 55 with stage I lung adenocarcinoma. Specimen: peripheral blood, collected before any cancer treatment. This chain uses TRBV28 with TRBJ1-2, with 7 bases fitting TRBD1. This CDR3 is CASSLGTVIYGYTF. The CDR3 coding sequence is TGTGCCAGCAGCCTTGGGACAGTAATCTATGGCTACACCTTC.